This TCR beta chain was retrieved from a study of T cells after somatic rescue of genetic block. Profiling relied on immunoSEQ multiplex PCR, and the TCRdb table lists in-frame clones only, not all of them. Of about 12,000 clones listed, over 55% are singletons. The V and J ends lost 2 bases and 5 bases respectively, with 22 bases between them. The CDR3 is made up of 18 amino acids. From germline, CDR1 is MDHEN and CDR2 SYDVKM. The TCR originated in a boy younger than 18. The sample taken for sequencing was peripheral blood mononuclear cells (PBMCs). The chain uses TRBV28 and TRBJ2-1; possible D gene TRBD2, 6 bases. DNA for the CDR3: TGTGCCAGCAGTTTACTTAGTGGACTTGGCGGGAATGACAATGAGCAGTTCTTC. It yields the protein CASSLLSGLGGNDNEQFF.